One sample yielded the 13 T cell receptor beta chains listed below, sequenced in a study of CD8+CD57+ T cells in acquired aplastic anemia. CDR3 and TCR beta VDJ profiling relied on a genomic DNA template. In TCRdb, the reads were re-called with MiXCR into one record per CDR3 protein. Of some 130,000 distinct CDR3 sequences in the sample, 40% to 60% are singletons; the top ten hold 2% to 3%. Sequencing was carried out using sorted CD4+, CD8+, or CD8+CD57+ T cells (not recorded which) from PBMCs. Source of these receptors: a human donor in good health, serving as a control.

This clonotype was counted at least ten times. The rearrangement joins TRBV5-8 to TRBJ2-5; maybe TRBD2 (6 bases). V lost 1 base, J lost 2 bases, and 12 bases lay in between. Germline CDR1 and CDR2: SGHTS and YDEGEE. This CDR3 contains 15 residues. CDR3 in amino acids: CASSLSGGVQETQYF. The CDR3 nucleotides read TGTGCCAGCAGCTTGAGTGGAGGGGTTCAAGAGACCCAGTACTTC.

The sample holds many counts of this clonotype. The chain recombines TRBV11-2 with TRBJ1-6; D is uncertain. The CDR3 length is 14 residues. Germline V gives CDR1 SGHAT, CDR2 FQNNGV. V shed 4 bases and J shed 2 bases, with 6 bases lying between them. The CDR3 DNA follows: TGTGCCAGCAGCTCTGAACCCTATAATTCACCCCTCCACTTT. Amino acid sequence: CASSSEPYNSPLHF.

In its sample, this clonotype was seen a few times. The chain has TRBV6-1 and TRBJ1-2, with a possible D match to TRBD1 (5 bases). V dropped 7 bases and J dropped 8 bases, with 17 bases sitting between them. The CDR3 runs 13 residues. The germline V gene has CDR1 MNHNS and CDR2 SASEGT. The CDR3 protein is CASTDPGGKGYTF. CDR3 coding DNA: TGTGCCAGCACCGACCCTGGGGGGAAGGGCTACACCTTC.

CDR3 residues: CSARDGTGAYEQYF. The CDR3 nucleotides read TGCAGTGCTAGAGACGGGACAGGGGCCTACGAGCAGTACTTC. The chain has TRBV20-1 and TRBJ2-7; 10 nucleotides agree with TRBD1. Per the germline V gene, CDR1 is DFQATT and CDR2 is SNEGSKA (reference sequence). The CDR3 is 14 residues long. V lost 0 bases to trimming and J lost 2 bases; unmatched junction nucleotides: 1.

CDR3 sequence reads: CSVAGQGGSTEAFF. CDR3 sequence (DNA): TGCAGCGTTGCCGGACAGGGGGGGAGCACTGAAGCTTTCTTT. The rearrangement uses TRBV29-1 and TRBJ1-1; 10 nucleotides agree with TRBD1. The V segment lost 4 bases and the J segment 4 bases; nucleotides outside the gene matches: 6. Germline loops: CDR1 SQVTM, CDR2 ANQGSEA. This CDR3 has 14 residues.

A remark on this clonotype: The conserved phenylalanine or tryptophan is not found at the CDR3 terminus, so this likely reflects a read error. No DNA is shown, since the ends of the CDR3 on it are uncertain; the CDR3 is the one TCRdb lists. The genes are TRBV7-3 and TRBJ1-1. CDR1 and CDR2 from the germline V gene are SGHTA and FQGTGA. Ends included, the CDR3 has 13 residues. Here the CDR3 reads CASSFTENTEAFS.

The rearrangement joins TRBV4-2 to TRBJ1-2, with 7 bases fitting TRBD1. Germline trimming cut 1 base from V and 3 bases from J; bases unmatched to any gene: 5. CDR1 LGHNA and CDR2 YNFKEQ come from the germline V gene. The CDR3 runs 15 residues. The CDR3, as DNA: TGTGCCAGCAGCCAAGCCCCTGACAGGGACTATGGCTACACCTTC. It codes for CASSQAPDRDYGYTF.

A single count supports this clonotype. The CDR3 sequence: CASSQFNEQFF. The CDR3 DNA reads as TGTGCCAGCAGCCAATTTAATGAGCAGTTCTTC. The J gene is TRBJ2-1, the V gene TRBV6-1; unclear D gene. The CDR3 covers 11 residues. Germline V lookup: CDR1 MNHNS, CDR2 SASEGT. Trimming left V 6 bases short and J 7 bases short, with 7 bases between.

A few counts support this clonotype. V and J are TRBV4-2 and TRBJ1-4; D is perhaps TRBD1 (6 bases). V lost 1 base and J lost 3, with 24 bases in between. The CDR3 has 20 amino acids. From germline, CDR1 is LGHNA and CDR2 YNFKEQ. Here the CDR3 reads CASSQGEQGAAAGANEKLFF. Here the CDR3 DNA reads TGTGCCAGCAGCCAAGGGGAACAGGGAGCTGCGGCGGGGGCTAATGAAAAACTGTTTTTT.

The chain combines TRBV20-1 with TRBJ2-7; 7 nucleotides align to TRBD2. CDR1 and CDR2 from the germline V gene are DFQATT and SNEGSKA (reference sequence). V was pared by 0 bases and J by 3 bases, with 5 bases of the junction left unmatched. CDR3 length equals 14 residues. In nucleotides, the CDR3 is TGCAGTGCTAGAGATCTCGGGGGGAGCTACGAGCAGTACTTC. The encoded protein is CSARDLGGSYEQYF.

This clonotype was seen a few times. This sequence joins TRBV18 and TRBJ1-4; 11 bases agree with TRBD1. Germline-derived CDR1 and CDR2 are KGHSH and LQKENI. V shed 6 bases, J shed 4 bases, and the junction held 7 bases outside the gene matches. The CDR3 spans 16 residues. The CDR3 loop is CASSMDRGRLNEKLFF. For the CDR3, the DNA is TGTGCCAGCTCCATGGACAGGGGGCGGCTTAATGAAAAACTGTTTTTT.

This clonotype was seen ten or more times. The CDR3 DNA follows: TGCAGTGCTAGAGATACACTGTTTTCCTCTGGGGCCAACGTCCTGACTTTC. Encoded protein: CSARDTLFSSGANVLTF. The chain is built from TRBV20-1 and TRBJ2-6; D gene uncertain. Germline V CDR1 and CDR2: DFQATT, SNEGSKA (reference sequence). Trimming took off 0 bases at V and 0 bases at J, with 12 bases between the two ends. The CDR3 has 17 amino acids.

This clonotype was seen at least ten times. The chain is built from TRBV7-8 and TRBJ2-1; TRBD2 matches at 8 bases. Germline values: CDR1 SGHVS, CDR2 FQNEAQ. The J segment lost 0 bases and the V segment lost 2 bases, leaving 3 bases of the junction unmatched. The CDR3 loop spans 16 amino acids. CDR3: CASSLKRGSSYNEQFF. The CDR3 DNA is TGTGCCAGCAGCTTAAAGCGGGGGAGCTCCTACAATGAGCAGTTCTTC.